This TCR beta chain was documented in a study of CD8+CD57+ T cells in acquired aplastic anemia. As regards this clonotype: At one of its ends the junction is not consistent with the germline gene, which may arise from a read error.

Germline values: CDR1 SEHNR, CDR2 FQNEAQ (reference sequence). This CDR3 has 15 residues. Genomic DNA constituted the template upon which TCR beta VDJ and CDR3 profiling was performed. TCRdb reprocessed the reads with MiXCR, giving one entry per CDR3 protein. The table includes 150,000 to 200,000 distinct CDR3 sequences, around three fifths detected once. This chain connects TRBV7-9 to TRBJ2-3, with TRBD1 as a possible D gene (6 bases). Sequencing input: sorted CD4+, CD8+, or CD8+CD57+ T cells (not recorded which) from PBMCs. This TCR was sampled from a human donor with severe aplastic anemia or a healthy control (not recorded which). CDR3 sequence (DNA): TGTGCCAGCAGCTTGGGGACACAGAGCACATATACGCAGTATTTC. Translating it yields CASSLGTQSTYTQYF.